These T cell receptor beta chains were read from a single sample in a study of cytomegalovirus exposure and HLA in healthy donors. Method: immunoSEQ multiplex PCR; TCRdb's copy keeps in-frame clones and lacks some. Found here are more than 60,000 clones, more than 60% of them singletons; the top ten hold roughly 5%. The sequenced material came from PBMCs. The receptors here all came from a male donor in good health and CMV-seropositive. CDR3s include the opening cysteine and the closing phenylalanine or tryptophan. The order of the fields is clone size, D gene, J gene, V gene, CDR3 DNA, CDR3 protein. A D gene is named only where the DNA matches it firmly. Some rows mark clone size as missing; the rest say once, few, many or name a class of expanded clone.

size: .
D: .
J: TRBJ2-7
V: TRBV5-1
DNA: TGCGCCAGCAGCTTGGGCCGAGGAGGGGGCAAATCCTACGAGCAGTACTTC
CDR3: CASSLGRGGGKSYEQYF

size: .
D: TRBD1
J: TRBJ1-2
V: TRBV6-6
DNA: TGTGCCAGCAGTTACGGGACAGCTAACTATGGCTACACCTTC
CDR3: CASSYGTANYGYTF

size: .
D: .
J: TRBJ2-3
V: TRBV25-1
DNA: TGTGCCAGCAAGCCCACAGGGACAGATACGCAGTATTTT
CDR3: CASKPTGTDTQYF

size: .
D: .
J: TRBJ1-1
V: TRBV28
DNA: TGTGCCAGCAGAGACAATGGAATGAACACTGAAGCTTTCTTT
CDR3: CASRDNGMNTEAFF

size: .
D: TRBD1
J: TRBJ2-7
V: TRBV5-5
DNA: TGTGCCAGCAGCCAGTCGGGACAGGGGCTTCTCGAGCAGTACTTC
CDR3: CASSQSGQGLLEQYF

size: few
D: .
J: TRBJ1-1
V: TRBV5-1
DNA: TGCGCCAGCAGCTTGGCCCCAGGGTCTGAAGCTTTCTTT
CDR3: CASSLAPGSEAFF

size: few
D: .
J: TRBJ2-1
V: TRBV21-1
DNA: TGTGCCATCATTCCTACTGCCAATGGAACTAGACTAGCGGGGGTTACGGATGAGCAGTTCTTC
CDR3: CAIIPTANGTRLAGVTDEQFF

size: few
D: .
J: TRBJ2-5
V: TRBV13
DNA: TGTGCCAGCAGCTTATCTGGGTTTGCGGGGACCCAGTACTTC
CDR3: CASSLSGFAGTQYF

size: .
D: TRBD1
J: TRBJ2-5
V: TRBV30
DNA: TGTGCCTGGAGGGAGGGACAGGGCAACCGAAAGACCCAGTACTTC
CDR3: CAWREGQGNRKTQYF

size: few
D: TRBD1
J: TRBJ1-2
V: TRBV27
DNA: TGTGCCAGCAGTTTCGACCACAGGGGGCGCGGAGGCTACACCTTC
CDR3: CASSFDHRGRGGYTF

size: .
D: .
J: TRBJ2-3
V: TRBV5-6
DNA: TGTGCCAGCAGCGACCTCCCGGGGGGACAGGCGCAGTATTTT
CDR3: CASSDLPGGQAQYF

size: .
D: .
J: TRBJ1-5
V: TRBV16
DNA: TGTGCCAGCAGCCAATCGGTAGTCAGCAATCAGCCCCAGCATTTT
CDR3: CASSQSVVSNQPQHF

size: .
D: TRBD1
J: TRBJ2-7
V: TRBV4-1
DNA: TGCGCCAGCAGCCGGACAGGGGGCGGCGAGCAGTACTTC
CDR3: CASSRTGGGEQYF

size: .
D: TRBD2
J: TRBJ2-2
V: TRBV11-2
DNA: TGTGCCAGCAGCCGACTAGCGGGGAACACCGGGGAGCTGTTTTTT
CDR3: CASSRLAGNTGELFF

size: .
D: TRBD2
J: TRBJ2-3
V: TRBV4-3
DNA: TGCGCCAGCAGCCGTGGACTAGCGGGGGGCGGCGGGGGAGATACGCAGTATTTT
CDR3: CASSRGLAGGGGGDTQYF

size: .
D: .
J: TRBJ2-1
V: TRBV13
DNA: TGTGCCAGCAGCGGGCGGACAGTAAGCTCCTACAATGAGCAGTTCTTC
CDR3: CASSGRTVSSYNEQFF

size: few
D: .
J: TRBJ1-6
V: TRBV7-9
DNA: TGTGCCAGCAGCCACGGACACGTCAATTCACCCCTCCACTTT
CDR3: CASSHGHVNSPLHF

size: .
D: .
J: TRBJ2-6
V: TRBV6-5
DNA: TGTGCCAGCAGTTACAGGAGCTCTGGGGCCAACGTCCTGACTTTC
CDR3: CASSYRSSGANVLTF

size: once
D: TRBD1
J: TRBJ1-5
V: TRBV6-5
DNA: TGTGCCAGCAGTTTAAGTTCACAGGGGGTGGGTCAGCCCCAGCATTTT
CDR3: CASSLSSQGVGQPQHF

size: .
D: TRBD1
J: TRBJ1-5
V: TRBV7-2
DNA: TGTGCCAGCAGCCGACAAACAGGGGGCTCTTCTCAGCCCCAGCATTTT
CDR3: CASSRQTGGSSQPQHF

size: .
D: .
J: TRBJ1-5
V: TRBV18
DNA: TGTGCCAGCTCACCCACGGGAAGACCGAGCAATCAGCCCCAGCATTTT
CDR3: CASSPTGRPSNQPQHF

size: .
D: TRBD1
J: TRBJ1-2
V: TRBV5-6
DNA: TGTGCCAGCAGCTTGGTGACAGGGGATGGCTACACCTTC
CDR3: CASSLVTGDGYTF

size: .
D: .
J: TRBJ1-2
V: TRBV15
DNA: TGTGCCACCAGCAGAGATCGTGGAGCGGGCCATGGCTACACCTTC
CDR3: CATSRDRGAGHGYTF

size: .
D: .
J: TRBJ2-3
V: TRBV9
DNA: TGTGCCAGCAGCCTTCAAGGGGATCCTAGCACAGATACGCAGTATTTT
CDR3: CASSLQGDPSTDTQYF

size: few
D: .
J: TRBJ1-1
V: TRBV18
DNA: TGTGCCAGCTCACCACCGGGCAGGGCCTCTGAAGCTTTCTTT
CDR3: CASSPPGRASEAFF

size: .
D: .
J: TRBJ1-1
V: TRBV6-5
DNA: TGTGCCAGCAGTTTGGACTCTTCCCGGGAAGCCTTCTTT
CDR3: CASSLDSSREAFF

size: .
D: .
J: TRBJ2-7
V: TRBV28
DNA: TGTGCCAGCAGTTTTGAGGAGGGTGCCTACGAGCAGTACTTC
CDR3: CASSFEEGAYEQYF

size: few
D: .
J: TRBJ1-4
V: TRBV11-1
DNA: TGTGCCAGCAGTCGGACCAGGGTCGATCGGGAAAAACTGTTTTTT
CDR3: CASSRTRVDREKLFF

size: .
D: .
J: TRBJ1-4
V: TRBV5-1
DNA: TGCGCCAGCAGCTTTGGCGGGTCTATTAATGAAAAACTGTTTTTT
CDR3: CASSFGGSINEKLFF

size: .
D: TRBD1
J: TRBJ2-2
V: TRBV5-1
DNA: TGCGCCAGCAGCTTGGAGAACAGGGGGCCGACCGGGGAGCTGTTTTTT
CDR3: CASSLENRGPTGELFF

size: .
D: .
J: TRBJ2-5
V: TRBV5-1
DNA: TGCGCCAGCAGCTTGGTCGTAATACAAGAGACCCAGTACTTC
CDR3: CASSLVVIQETQYF

size: .
D: TRBD2
J: TRBJ2-3
V: TRBV6-4
DNA: TGTGCCAGCAGTGAAATAGCGGGGGCCGGCGCCAGCACAGATACGCAGTATTTT
CDR3: CASSEIAGAGASTDTQYF

size: .
D: TRBD2
J: TRBJ2-1
V: TRBV27
DNA: TGTGCCAGCAGGACCCTAGCGGGGGGGTCCTACAATGAGCAGTTCTTC
CDR3: CASRTLAGGSYNEQFF

size: .
D: .
J: TRBJ2-7
V: TRBV5-4
DNA: TGTGCCAGCAGCTTTTACACCTCCTACGAGCAGTACTTC
CDR3: CASSFYTSYEQYF

size: .
D: TRBD1
J: TRBJ2-7
V: TRBV5-1
DNA: TGCGCCAGCAGCTTGGCCACCGGGACAGGTACCTACGAGCAGTACTTC
CDR3: CASSLATGTGTYEQYF

size: .
D: TRBD2
J: TRBJ2-5
V: TRBV25-1
DNA: TGTGCCAGCAAGCCCCTAGCGGGGGGGCCGGTCGACTTC
CDR3: CASKPLAGGPVDF

size: .
D: .
J: TRBJ1-1
V: TRBV7-8
DNA: TGTGCCAGCAGCTCAAGCGGGACACTGGTTCTGGTGGATGGAGCTTTCTTT
CDR3: CASSSSGTLVLVDGAFF